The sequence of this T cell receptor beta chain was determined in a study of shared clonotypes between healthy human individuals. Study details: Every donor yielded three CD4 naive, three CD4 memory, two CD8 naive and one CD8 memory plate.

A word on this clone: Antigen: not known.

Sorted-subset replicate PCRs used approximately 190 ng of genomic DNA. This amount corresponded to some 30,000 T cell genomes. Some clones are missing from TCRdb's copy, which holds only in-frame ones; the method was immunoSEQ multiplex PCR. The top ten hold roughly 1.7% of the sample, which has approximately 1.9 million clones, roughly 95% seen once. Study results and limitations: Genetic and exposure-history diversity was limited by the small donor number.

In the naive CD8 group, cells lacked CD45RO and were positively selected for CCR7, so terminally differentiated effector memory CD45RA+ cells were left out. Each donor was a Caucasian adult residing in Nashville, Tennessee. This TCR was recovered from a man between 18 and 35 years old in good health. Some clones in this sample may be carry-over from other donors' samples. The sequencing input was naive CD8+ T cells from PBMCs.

This chain's CDR3 is CASSLGFAGGPLDTQYF. The CDR3 coding sequence is TGTGCCAGCAGCTTAGGGTTCGCGGGAGGGCCATTAGATACGCAGTATTTT. The chain combines TRBV7-9 with TRBJ2-3; 9 bases line up with TRBD2. The CDR3 runs 17 residues. Trimming removed 1 base from V and 5 bases from J; junction bases left unmatched: 10. In germline, CDR1 is SEHNR, CDR2 FQNEAQ (reference sequence).